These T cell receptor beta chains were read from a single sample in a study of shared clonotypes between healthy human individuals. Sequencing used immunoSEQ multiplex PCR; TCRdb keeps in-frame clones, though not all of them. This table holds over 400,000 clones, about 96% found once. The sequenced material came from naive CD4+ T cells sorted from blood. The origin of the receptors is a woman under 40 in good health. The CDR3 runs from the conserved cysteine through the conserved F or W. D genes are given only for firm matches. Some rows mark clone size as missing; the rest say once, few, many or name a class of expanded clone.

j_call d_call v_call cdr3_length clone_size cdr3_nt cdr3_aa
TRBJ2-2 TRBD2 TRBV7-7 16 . TGTGCCAGCAGCTTCCGACTAGCGAGGAACACCGGGGAGCTGTTTTTT CASSFRLARNTGELFF
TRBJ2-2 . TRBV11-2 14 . TGTGCCAGCAGAACCGGCTTTGGCGTCGGGGAGCTGTTTTTT CASRTGFGVGELFF
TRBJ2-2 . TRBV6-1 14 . TGTGCCAGCAGTGGGACCGCGAACACCGGGGAGCTGTTTTTT CASSGTANTGELFF
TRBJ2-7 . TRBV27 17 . TGTGCCAGCAGTTTATTAATGGAGGGTGGGGGGTACTACGAGCAGTACTTC CASSLLMEGGGYYEQYF
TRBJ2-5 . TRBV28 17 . TGTGCCAGCAGCCCGTTTATGGGGGACACTGAAAAAGAGACCCAGTACTTC CASSPFMGDTEKETQYF
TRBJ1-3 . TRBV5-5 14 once TGTGCCAGCAGCTTCAGGGCAGGTGGAAACACCATATATTTT CASSFRAGGNTIYF
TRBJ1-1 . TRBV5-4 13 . TGTGCCAGCAGTTCTAGGGGCCACAGTGAAGCTTTCTTT CASSSRGHSEAFF
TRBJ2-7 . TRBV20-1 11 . TGCAGTGCTAGAGGTTCGGAGGAGCAGTACTTC CSARGSEEQYF
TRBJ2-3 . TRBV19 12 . TGTGCCAGTAGTATTTCAGTGGATACGCAGTATTTT CASSISVDTQYF
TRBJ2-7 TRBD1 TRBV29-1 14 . TGCAGCGTTGCAGACCGGGACAGGACCTACGAGCAGTACTTC CSVADRDRTYEQYF
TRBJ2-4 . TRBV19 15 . TGTGCCAGTATGACCGGGAGTTCAGCCAAAAACATTCAGTACTTC CASMTGSSAKNIQYF
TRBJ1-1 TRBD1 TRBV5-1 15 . TGCGCCAGCAGCTTGGCCAGGGGGCGGGACACTGAAGCTTTCTTT CASSLARGRDTEAFF
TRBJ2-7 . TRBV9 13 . TGTGCCAGCAGCGTAACTAGCAGCGGCGAGCAGTACTTC CASSVTSSGEQYF
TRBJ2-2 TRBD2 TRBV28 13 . TGTGCCAGCAGGTCCACTAGCGCCGGGGAGCTGTTTTTT CASRSTSAGELFF
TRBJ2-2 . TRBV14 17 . TGTGCCAGCAGCCAAGATCTGGGGCAGATCAACACCGGGGAGCTGTTTTTT CASSQDLGQINTGELFF
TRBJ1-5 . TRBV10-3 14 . TGTGCCATCAGTGAGTCTGGCAATCGGGCGGCCCAGCATTTT CAISESGNRAAQHF
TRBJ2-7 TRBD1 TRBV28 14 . TGTGCCAGCAGGCGACAGGGGCTGACTAGGGAGCAGTACTTC CASRRQGLTREQYF